One sample yielded the 8 T cell receptor beta chains listed below, sequenced in a study of blood T cell repertoires in COVID-19. Assay used: immunoSEQ multiplex PCR; TCRdb lists only in-frame clones, some missing. The data contain approximately 140,000 clones, 75% to 90% of them singletons. The sequencing sample was made of PBMCs or T cells enriched from blood (not recorded which). These receptors all stem from a woman in her thirties or forties who had been exposed to COVID-19.

The V and J genes are TRBV11-3 and TRBJ2-3, with 7 bases fitting TRBD1. The CDR3 totals 14 residues. V dropped 6 bases and J dropped 0; count of bases not matched to a gene: 3. Germline V gene lookup returns CDR1 SGHNT and CDR2 YENEEA. CDR3 sequence (DNA): TGTGCCAGCAGACGGGACAGCAGCACAGATACGCAGTATTTT. Translation gives CASRRDSSTDTQYF.

The chain joins TRBV6-2 or TRBV6-3 to TRBJ1-5; the D is unclear. Germline CDR1 and CDR2: MNHEY and SVGEGT. The V and J ends lost 6 bases and 0 bases respectively, with 15 bases between them. The CDR3 extends over 16 amino acids. For the CDR3, the DNA is TGTGCCAGCAGCCCCAACAATTACTATAGCAATCAGCCCCAGCATTTT. Its protein product is CASSPNNYYSNQPQHF.

J is TRBJ1-2 and V is TRBV10-3; D is perhaps TRBD1 (5 bases). The CDR3 is 10 residues long. Per germline, CDR1 ENHRY and CDR2 SYGVKD. Trimming stripped 8 bases from V and 8 bases from J, with 9 bases between. In nucleotides, the CDR3 is TGTGCCATCTTTGGGGGGGGCTACACCTTC. It translates to CAIFGGGYTF.

The CDR3 DNA follows: TGTGCCAGCAGCGACAGGGCTAACACCGGGGAGCTGTTTTTT. Translation gives CASSDRANTGELFF. The chain joins TRBV2 to TRBJ2-2, with 7 bases aligning to TRBD1. CDR3 size: 14 residues. The germline V gene has CDR1 SNHLY and CDR2 FYNNEI. The trim removed 6 bases at V and 2 bases at J, leaving 3 bases unmatched. Variable domain in full (rest from reference TRBV2 and TRBJ2-2): EPEVTQTPSHQVTQMGQEVILRCVPISNHLYFYWYRQILGQKVEFLVSFYNNEISEKSEIFDDQFSVERPDGSNFTLKIRSTKLEDSAMYFCASSDRANTGELFFGEGSRLTVL.

The chain joins TRBV28 to TRBJ1-2, with TRBD1 matching over 8 bases. The V gene's germline CDR1 is MDHEN and CDR2 SYDVKM. The CDR3 sequence is 15 residues long. Germline trimming cut 5 bases from V and 5 bases from J; bases unmatched to any gene: 10. CDR3 sequence reads: CASSPTGTGVYGYTF. The DNA for the CDR3 is TGTGCCAGCAGTCCCACCGGGACAGGCGTTTATGGCTACACCTTC.

The chain uses TRBV15 and TRBJ2-2; unclear D gene. Trimming removed 0 bases from V and 11 bases from J, with 13 bases in between. The CDR3 loop spans 14 amino acids. Germline loops: CDR1 LNHNV, CDR2 YYDKDF (reference sequence). CDR3 region: CATSRDLGRSELFF. CDR3 sequence (DNA): TGTGCCACCAGCAGAGATCTAGGTCGCAGTGAGCTGTTTTTT.

The chain has TRBV5-1 and TRBJ1-6; D is uncertain. Germline-derived CDR1 and CDR2 are SGHRS and YFSETQ. CDR3 length equals 18 residues. Trimming cost V 0 bases and J 8 bases, with 21 bases left between them. The CDR3 sequence: CASSLVQRRVPIYSPLHF. The CDR3, as DNA: TGCGCCAGCAGCTTGGTCCAACGCCGAGTCCCGATTTATTCACCCCTCCACTTT. Together with reference TRBV5-1 and TRBJ1-6, the CDR3 gives the full variable domain: KAGVTQTPRYLIKTRGQQVTLSCSPISGHRSVSWYQQTPGQGLQFLFEYFSETQRNKGNFPGRFSGRQFSNSRSEMNVSTLELGDSALYLCASSLVQRRVPIYSPLHFGNGTRLTVT.

The chain joins TRBV4-1 to TRBJ1-5; possibly TRBD1 for D (5 bases). The V gene lost 0 bases and the J gene lost 4 bases, with 25 bases spanning the gap. The CDR3 sequence is 20 residues long. Looked up from germline, CDR1 is MGHRA and CDR2 is YSYEKL. The CDR3 DNA reads as TGCGCCAGCAGCCAAGATGGGATCGAGGACATGAGGTTTTGGAATCAGCCCCAGCATTTT. It codes for CASSQDGIEDMRFWNQPQHF.